The rows below give T cell receptor beta chains drawn from one sample of a study of cytomegalovirus exposure and HLA in healthy donors. TCRdb keeps only in-frame clones here, not all; method: immunoSEQ multiplex PCR. The sample consists of about 160,000 clones, nearly 80% of them appearing once. Sequencing used PBMCs. The receptors originated from a man between 18 and 35 years old in good health and CMV-seropositive. Both conserved end residues are part of each CDR3. A D gene is named only where the DNA matches it firmly. Clone size is stated in some rows and not others, as once, few, many or a class when expanded.

size: .
V: TRBV27
D: TRBD1
J: TRBJ1-4
DNA: TGTGCCAGCAGTCACCAAGGGGGCCCTGGTGAAAAACTGTTTTTT
CDR3: CASSHQGGPGEKLFF

size: .
V: TRBV29-1
D: TRBD1
J: TRBJ2-7
DNA: TGCAGCGTCTTCCCGGGACAGGGCCCCTACGAGCAGTACTTC
CDR3: CSVFPGQGPYEQYF

size: .
V: TRBV4-2
D: .
J: TRBJ2-7
DNA: TGTGCCAGCAGCCAAGAAGGAAGTCGGGGGGCCCCCTACGAGCAGTACTTC
CDR3: CASSQEGSRGAPYEQYF

size: few
V: TRBV10-1
D: .
J: TRBJ1-1
DNA: TGCGCCAGCAGTGACAGGGTGAACACTGAAGCTTTCTTT
CDR3: CASSDRVNTEAFF

size: few
V: TRBV6-5
D: TRBD1
J: TRBJ2-7
DNA: TGTGCCAGCAGTTACTTGGGACAGGCGCGCTACGAGCAGTACTTC
CDR3: CASSYLGQARYEQYF

size: .
V: TRBV6-5
D: TRBD1
J: TRBJ2-7
DNA: TGTGCCAGCAGTACCGACAGGGGGGACGAGCAGTACTTC
CDR3: CASSTDRGDEQYF

size: .
V: TRBV4-2
D: .
J: TRBJ1-3
DNA: TGTGCCAGCAGCCAAGTCGCAGGGGTAGAAACTGGAAACACCATATATTTT
CDR3: CASSQVAGVETGNTIYF

size: .
V: TRBV18
D: TRBD2
J: TRBJ2-3
DNA: TGTGCCAGCTCACTTAGTCCGGGACTAGAGGGAGATACGCAGTATTTT
CDR3: CASSLSPGLEGDTQYF

size: .
V: TRBV27
D: .
J: TRBJ1-2
DNA: TGTGCCAGCTTTTCGGGATATGGCTACACCTTC
CDR3: CASFSGYGYTF

size: .
V: TRBV7-8
D: .
J: TRBJ1-4
DNA: TGTGCCAGCAGCTCGGAGGAAACTAATGAAAAACTGTTTTTT
CDR3: CASSSEETNEKLFF

size: .
V: TRBV30
D: .
J: TRBJ2-7
DNA: TGTGCCTGGAGTCCCCAGCGGGTCCCGTCCGAGCAGTACTTC
CDR3: CAWSPQRVPSEQYF

size: few
V: TRBV10-3
D: TRBD1
J: TRBJ1-2
DNA: TGTGCCATCAGTTTGGGACAGAAGAATGGCTACACCTTC
CDR3: CAISLGQKNGYTF

size: once
V: TRBV11-3
D: TRBD1
J: TRBJ2-1
DNA: TGTGCCAGCAGCCTATATCGGACAGGCATCAATGAGCAGTTCTTC
CDR3: CASSLYRTGINEQFF